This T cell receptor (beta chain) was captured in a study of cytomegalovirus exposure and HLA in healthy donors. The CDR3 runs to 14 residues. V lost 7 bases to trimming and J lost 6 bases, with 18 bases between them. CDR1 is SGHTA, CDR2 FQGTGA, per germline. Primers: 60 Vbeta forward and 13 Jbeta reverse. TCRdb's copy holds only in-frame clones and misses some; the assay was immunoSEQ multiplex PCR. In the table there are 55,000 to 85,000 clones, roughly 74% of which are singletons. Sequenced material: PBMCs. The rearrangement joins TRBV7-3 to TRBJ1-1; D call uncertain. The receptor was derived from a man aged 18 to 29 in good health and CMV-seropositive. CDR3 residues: CASMLRPRDAEAFF. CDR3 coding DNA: TGTGCCAGCATGCTGAGGCCTCGCGACGCTGAAGCTTTCTTT.